This entry features one TCR beta chain sequence. The data were taken from a study of blood T cell repertoires in COVID-19. Study at large: COVID-19 samples collected from the United States, Italy and Spain covered acute and convalescent phases.

The CDR3 sequence is 15 residues long. CDR1 and CDR2 from the germline V gene are MNHNY and SVGAGI (reference sequence). The V end lost 4 bases, the J end lost 0 bases, and 11 bases lay between the germline ends. The table came from immunoSEQ multiplex PCR; TCRdb's copy has only in-frame clones and leaves some out. The sample yields 200,000 to 250,000 clones, less than 90% seen once. The chain has TRBV6-6 and TRBJ2-3; D call uncertain. Sequencing was done on a sample of peripheral blood. This receptor was obtained from a man between 60 and 70 years old with acute or convalescent COVID-19. The CDR3 nucleotides are TGTGCCAGCAGTTTTCAGGCGTCGAGCACAGATACGCAGTATTTT. Its protein is CASSFQASSTDTQYF.